This T cell receptor beta chain was retrieved from a study of blood T cell repertoires in COVID-19. Study-wide context: Sites in the United States, Italy and Spain provided acute and convalescent COVID-19 samples. In each case, the material was cDNA or gDNA derived from T cells, B-cell-depleted T cells, or PBMCs.

V lost 6 bases to trimming and J lost 4 bases, with 18 bases between them. CDR3 length: 15 amino acids. Germline V gives CDR1 MNHEY, CDR2 SVGAGI. In the original workflow: How many nucleated cells were present was estimated from reference gene primer amplification. Measured with immunoSEQ multiplex PCR; TCRdb has only the in-frame clones, and not every one. The V and J calls and clone size come from that table; D and trimming were worked out from the DNA. The sample holds some 45,000 clones, around 80% seen once. This chain joins TRBV6-5 and TRBJ1-1, with D unclear. The source material was peripheral blood. The receptor comes from a human donor in a cohort sampled during active COVID-19. The CDR3 nucleotides read TGTGCCAGCAGCCAAAAGGTCGACTTCCGCACTGAAGCTTTCTTT. Residues: CASSQKVDFRTEAFF.